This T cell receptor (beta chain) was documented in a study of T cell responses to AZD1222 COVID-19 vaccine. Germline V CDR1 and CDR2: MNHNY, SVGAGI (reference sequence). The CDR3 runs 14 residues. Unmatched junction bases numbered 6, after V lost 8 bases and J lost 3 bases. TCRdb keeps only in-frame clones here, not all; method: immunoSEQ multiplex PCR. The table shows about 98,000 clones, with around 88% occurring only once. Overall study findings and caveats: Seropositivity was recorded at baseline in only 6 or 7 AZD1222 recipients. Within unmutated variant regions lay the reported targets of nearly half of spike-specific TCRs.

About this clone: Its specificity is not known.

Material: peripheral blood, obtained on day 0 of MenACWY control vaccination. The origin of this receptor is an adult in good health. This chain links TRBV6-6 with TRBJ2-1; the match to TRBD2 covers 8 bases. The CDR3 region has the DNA TGTGCCAGCGCGACGGGGGGGTTCTACAATGAGCAGTTCTTC. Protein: CASATGGFYNEQFF.